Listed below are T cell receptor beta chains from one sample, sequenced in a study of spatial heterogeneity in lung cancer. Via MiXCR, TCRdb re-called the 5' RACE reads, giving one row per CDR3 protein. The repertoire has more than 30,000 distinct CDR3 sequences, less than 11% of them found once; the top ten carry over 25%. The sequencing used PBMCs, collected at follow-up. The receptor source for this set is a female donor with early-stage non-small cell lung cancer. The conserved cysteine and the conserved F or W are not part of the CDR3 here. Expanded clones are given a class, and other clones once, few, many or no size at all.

ASFRTTIPYEQY | many | 12 | TRBJ2-7 | TRBV5-6
ASSLGLDRGLNQPQH | few | 15 | TRBJ1-5 | TRBV7-2
SARESTSGVEETQY | . | 14 | TRBJ2-5 | TRBV20-1
ASMQGETQY | few | 9 | TRBJ2-5 | TRBV6-2/TRBV6-3
SARPGILYNEQF | many | 12 | TRBJ2-1 | TRBV20-1
ASSLGTGSTGELF | . | 13 | TRBJ2-2 | TRBV7-3
SVEDRLGKSEQF | many | 12 | TRBJ2-1 | TRBV29-1
ASRERKTEAF | many | 10 | TRBJ1-1 | TRBV28
ASSTLESTLAYEQY | few | 14 | TRBJ2-7 | TRBV19
ASSLTSGTKYNEQF | . | 14 | TRBJ2-1 | TRBV7-6
ASSPAVLVATDTQY | . | 14 | TRBJ2-3 | TRBV5-1
ASRRPTNEKLF | many | 11 | TRBJ1-4 | TRBV11-2
SVEVISEETQY | medium-sized | 11 | TRBJ2-5 | TRBV29-1
ASSSPGQGNETQY | many | 13 | TRBJ2-5 | TRBV12-3/TRBV12-4
ASSGGGGTLGTDTQY | many | 15 | TRBJ2-3 | TRBV6-1
ASSPQGARTQY | many | 11 | TRBJ2-5 | TRBV28
ASSPRPGETQY | many | 11 | TRBJ2-5 | TRBV7-2
ASSSDTDYGYT | many | 11 | TRBJ1-2 | TRBV5-1
ASSEVRGEQY | . | 10 | TRBJ2-7 | TRBV2
ASSTYLGGFSPLH | few | 13 | TRBJ1-6 | TRBV19
ASSYSIGGGPSYNEQF | few | 16 | TRBJ2-1 | TRBV6-5
ASSRTYFSYNEQF | . | 13 | TRBJ2-1 | TRBV11-2
ASSFGQGALETQY | . | 13 | TRBJ2-5 | TRBV11-3
ASSFGVPSYNEQF | many | 13 | TRBJ2-1 | TRBV7-9
ASSSRGRRNTEAF | many | 13 | TRBJ1-1 | TRBV28
ASSQDLGVSYNEQF | . | 14 | TRBJ2-1 | TRBV3-1
ASSVTSGGADTQY | many | 13 | TRBJ2-3 | TRBV9
ASSLVGGGDEQY | many | 12 | TRBJ2-7 | TRBV7-6
SARSGGLPYEQY | many | 12 | TRBJ2-7 | TRBV20-1
ASSPPGRRQETQY | few | 13 | TRBJ2-5 | TRBV3-1
ASSPTPYEQY | . | 10 | TRBJ2-7 | TRBV27
ASSLGTGLPGLEAF | many | 14 | TRBJ1-1 | TRBV5-5
ASSPPSGGVDTQY | . | 13 | TRBJ2-3 | TRBV6-6
ASGLIVGGNTEAF | many | 13 | TRBJ1-1 | TRBV12-5
ASSPLDTFTGELF | many | 13 | TRBJ2-2 | TRBV19
ASSPNRVDTEAF | many | 12 | TRBJ1-1 | TRBV4-1
ASSLYGQESSYNSPLH | . | 16 | TRBJ1-6 | TRBV18
ASSDMGLGTDTQY | few | 13 | TRBJ2-3 | TRBV2
ASSRRGIAYEQY | many | 12 | TRBJ2-7 | TRBV2